This TCR beta chain was documented in a study of cytomegalovirus exposure and HLA in healthy donors. Study-wide findings and caveats: Within the data, a cluster of highly shared sequence variants was likely a sequencing artifact. Whilst most TCR sequences proved rare, a subset of public TCRs occurred across many donors. About 87% or about 30% of the time was how often most TCR beta V segments were productive, according to an earlier analysis.

V gave up 5 bases and J gave up 5 bases; unmatched junction bases: 10. The CDR3 is 15 amino acids. The germline V gene has CDR1 LNHDA and CDR2 SQIVND (reference sequence). For this clone: Antigen: not known.

Healthy people donating bone marrow made up the donors. PCR involved 60 Vbeta and 13 Jbeta primers. The protocol was immunoSEQ multiplex PCR, while the TCRdb copy is restricted to in-frame clones and leaves out a portion. Found here are some 250,000 clones, around 80% of them singletons; the top ten hold 4.5% to 6%. The receptor was derived from a woman aged 40 to 49 in good health and CMV-seropositive. This chain connects TRBV19 to TRBJ1-2; 8 bases are shared with TRBD1. The sequencing input was PBMCs. The CDR3 spells CASSALGQAAYGYTF. The CDR3 bases are TGTGCCAGTAGTGCCTTGGGACAGGCCGCTTATGGCTACACCTTC.